A single sample gave rise to the 27 T cell receptor beta chains below, sequenced in a study of T-cell memory formation after mild COVID-19. TCRdb reanalysed the 5' RACE reads using MiXCR and keeps one entry per CDR3 protein. This table has about 100,000 distinct CDR3 sequences, more than 9.5% appearing once. The source material was PBMCs or a T cell subset sorted from them (not recorded which). The source is a man aged 18 to 35 who had mild COVID-19 (a few samples of this study predate the infection). Cell type and time point are not known.

The rearrangement uses TRBV7-9 and TRBJ2-7; D remains ambiguous. The V end lost 6 bases, the J end lost 2 bases, and 17 bases lay between the germline ends. Germline assignment: CDR1 SEHNR and CDR2 FQNEAQ (reference sequence). This CDR3 has 15 amino acids. CDR3 in DNA: TGTGCCAGCAGTAAGACTCATCCCAACCCCTACGAGCAGTACTTC. This gives the protein CASSKTHPNPYEQYF.

This rearrangement joins TRBV11-2 to TRBJ2-5; D unresolved. The CDR3 loop spans 15 amino acids. Trimming stripped 5 bases from V and 2 bases from J, with 15 bases between. Per germline, CDR1 SGHAT and CDR2 FQNNGV. CDR3 nucleotide sequence: TGTGCCAGCAGCCCGCTGCTCGAATCTCAAGAGACCCAGTACTTC. It translates to CASSPLLESQETQYF.

This clonotype was counted a few times. The V and J genes are TRBV7-9 and TRBJ2-3; no firm D call. This CDR3 spans 12 amino acids. Germline V gene lookup returns CDR1 SEHNR and CDR2 FQNEAQ (reference sequence). Deletions cut 2 bases from V and 4 bases from J, with 4 bases between. CDR3 nucleotide sequence: TGTGCCAGCAGCTTATCCTCAGATACGCAGTATTTT. It is translated as CASSLSSDTQYF.

In this sample, this clonotype turned up many times. The J gene is TRBJ2-3, the V gene TRBV12-3 or TRBV12-4; D possibly corresponds to TRBD2 (6 bases). Trimming pared 6 bases from V and 0 bases from J, leaving 10 bases between. The CDR3 is 14 amino acids. The CDR3 sequence is CASSLSGSTDTQYF. CDR3 nucleotides: TGTGCCAGCAGCCTTAGCGGTAGCACAGATACGCAGTATTTT.

The gene calls are TRBV12-3 or TRBV12-4 and TRBJ1-2; 10 positions agree with TRBD1. This CDR3 is built from 13 residues. J lost 13 bases, V lost 5 bases, and 10 bases had no gene match. In DNA, the CDR3 is TGTGCCAGCAGTCCCGGGACAGGGGTTCTGGGCACCTTC. It specifies CASSPGTGVLGTF.

This clonotype was recorded many times. V is TRBV24-1 and J is TRBJ2-1; 9 bases align to TRBD2. V shed 7 bases, J shed 2 bases, and the junction held 5 bases outside the gene matches. Germline-derived CDR1 and CDR2 are KGHDR and SFDVKD. This CDR3 has 15 amino acids. This chain's CDR3 is CATSTSGGTYNEQFF. CDR3 nucleotide sequence: TGTGCCACCAGCACCAGCGGGGGGACCTACAATGAGCAGTTCTTC.

This clonotype was seen a few times. The gene calls are TRBV5-1 and TRBJ1-3; possibly TRBD1 for D (6 bases). Trimming took off 3 bases at V and 0 bases at J, with 16 bases between the two ends. This CDR3 spans 17 amino acids. Germline CDR1 is SGHRS and CDR2 is YFSETQ. CDR3 loop: CASSSTGFHDSGNTIYF. The CDR3 DNA follows: TGCGCCAGCAGCTCAACAGGGTTCCATGACTCTGGAAACACCATATATTTT. Full variable domain (remainder filled in from reference TRBV5-1 and TRBJ1-3): KAGVTQTPRYLIKTRGQQVTLSCSPISGHRSVSWYQQTPGQGLQFLFEYFSETQRNKGNFPGRFSGRQFSNSRSEMNVSTLELGDSALYLCASSSTGFHDSGNTIYFGEGSWLTVV.

The rearrangement links TRBV28 to TRBJ1-4; D uncertain. The CDR3 contains 12 residues. The V and J ends lost 2 bases and 9 bases respectively, with 7 bases between them. The germline V gene encodes CDR1 MDHEN and CDR2 SYDVKM. The CDR3 here is CASSLDRKKLFF. In nucleotides, the CDR3 is TGTGCCAGCAGTTTAGACCGGAAAAAACTGTTTTTT.

This clonotype was recorded a few times. V and J are TRBV7-9 and TRBJ1-1, with D uncertain. The CDR3 has 15 residues. V lost 5 bases and J lost 1, with 14 bases in between. In germline, CDR1 is SEHNR, CDR2 FQNEAQ (reference sequence). The CDR3 bases are TGTGCCAGCAGCCCCCCCCAAGGGAGGAACACTGAAGCTTTCTTT. Its protein is CASSPPQGRNTEAFF.

The chain employs TRBV7-7 and TRBJ2-3; no clear D. Germline V gives CDR1 SSHAT, CDR2 FNYEAQ (reference sequence). V lost 4 bases and J 2 bases, leaving 7 bases between the germline ends. This CDR3 has 13 residues. The CDR3 DNA follows: TGTGCCAGCAGCTCGGATCTCACAGATACGCAGTATTTT. It encodes CASSSDLTDTQYF.

The chain couples TRBV9 to TRBJ2-1, with TRBD2 matching 14 bases. The germline V gene has CDR1 SGDLS and CDR2 YYNGEE. This CDR3 is built from 19 residues. The V gene end was trimmed by 3 bases and the J gene end by 0 bases; junction bases not matched to a gene: 8. CDR3 in amino acids: CASSAAGLAGVSSYNEQFF. As DNA, the CDR3 is TGTGCCAGCAGCGCCGCGGGACTAGCGGGGGTGAGCTCCTACAATGAGCAGTTCTTC.

This clonotype was counted a few times. V gene TRBV12-3 or TRBV12-4 combines with J gene TRBJ1-5; unclear D gene. V dropped 2 bases and J dropped 7 bases, with 15 bases sitting between them. The CDR3 is 15 amino acids. The DNA of the CDR3 is TGTGCCAGCAGTTTATTGTGGCCCACCAACCAGCCCCAGCATTTT. Translation gives CASSLLWPTNQPQHF.

This clonotype was observed a few times. The rearrangement joins TRBV4-1 to TRBJ1-4; D is perhaps TRBD1 (6 bases). Germline assignment: CDR1 MGHRA and CDR2 YSYEKL. V was trimmed by 1 base and J by 7 bases, leaving 10 bases between them. CDR3 size: 14 residues. CDR3 coding DNA: TGCGCCAGCAGCCAAGCTGGGGGCGGTGAAAAACTGTTTTTT. It encodes CASSQAGGGEKLFF.

Points on this clonotype: The junction does not match germline at one end; this may be a read error. The chain joins TRBV5-1 to TRBJ2-7; possible D gene TRBD2, 6 bases. Germline V gene lookup returns CDR1 SGHRS and CDR2 YFSETQ. This CDR3 comprises 13 residues. This chain's CDR3 is CASSRENSYERYF. The DNA for the CDR3 is TGCGCCAGCAGCCGGGAGAACTCCTACGAGCGGTACTTC.

The chain links TRBV4-1 to TRBJ2-4; D might be TRBD2 (5 bases). Germline CDR1 MGHRA, CDR2 YSYEKL. The V end was cut by 0 bases, the J end by 6 bases, with 6 bases between. CDR3 size: 13 residues. The CDR3 sequence: CASSQEGRNIQYF. In DNA form, the CDR3 reads TGCGCCAGCAGCCAAGAAGGGAGAAACATTCAGTACTTC.

This clonotype was counted many times. The chain carries TRBV7-9 and TRBJ2-7; 8 positions match TRBD1. The V and J ends lost 3 bases and 3 bases, in that order; junction bases with no gene match: 4. CDR1 and CDR2 (germline): SEHNR, FQNEAQ (reference sequence). The CDR3 has 14 amino acids. The CDR3 nucleotides are TGTGCCAGCAGCTTGACAGGGGAAGGCTACGAGCAGTACTTC. The encoded protein is CASSLTGEGYEQYF.

This clonotype has a count of ten or more. V usage is TRBV4-1 and J usage is TRBJ1-2; the D is unclear. Deletions cut 1 base from V and 6 bases from J, with 6 bases between. CDR3 length: 12 residues. CDR1 and CDR2 (germline): MGHRA, YSYEKL. The CDR3 protein is CASSQGGNGYTF. In DNA, the CDR3 is TGCGCCAGCAGCCAAGGAGGGAATGGCTACACCTTC.

This clonotype was counted a few times. This chain links TRBV5-6 with TRBJ1-2, with 7 bases identical to TRBD1. Per germline, CDR1 SGHDT and CDR2 YYEEEE. The CDR3 runs to 13 residues. V was clipped by 5 bases and J by 7 bases; unmatched bases: 8. For the CDR3, the DNA is TGTGCCAGCAGACCCACAGGGGTTCTTGGCTACACCTTC. Protein: CASRPTGVLGYTF.

The chain combines TRBV7-2 with TRBJ2-7, with a possible D match to TRBD2 (5 bases). The CDR3 spans 12 residues. V was cut by 1 base and J by 9 bases, with 10 bases left in between. Germline-derived CDR1 and CDR2 are SGHTA and FQGNSA. Written as DNA, the CDR3 is TGTGCCAGCAGCTTAGAGGACTTGGTGCAGTACGTC. It translates to CASSLEDLVQYV.

This clonotype has only a few counts. The chain couples TRBV9 to TRBJ2-2; D may be TRBD1 (6 bases). The CDR3 totals 18 residues. V was clipped by 0 bases and J by 0 bases, with 15 bases between them. The germline V gene has CDR1 SGDLS and CDR2 YYNGEE. The CDR3 bases are TGTGCCAGCAGCGTAGGTTACAGGGCGATGGCGAACACCGGGGAGCTGTTTTTT. Translation gives CASSVGYRAMANTGELFF.

This clonotype has just a few counts. This chain joins TRBV4-1 and TRBJ1-4, with D possibly matching TRBD1 (5 bases). This CDR3 has 15 residues. Germline-derived CDR1 and CDR2 are MGHRA and YSYEKL. V was shortened by 4 bases and J by 6 bases, with 15 bases between the two germline ends. CDR3 in amino acids: CASSLGRGWDEKLFF. CDR3 in DNA: TGCGCCAGCAGCCTGGGGAGGGGTTGGGATGAAAAACTGTTTTTT.

This clonotype appeared many times. The chain couples TRBV3-1 to TRBJ2-1; D gene unclear. The CDR3 spans 15 residues. Germline loops: CDR1 LGHDT, CDR2 YNNKEL (reference sequence). Trimming pared 0 bases from V and 2 bases from J, leaving 8 bases between. CDR3 sequence: CASSQDLGPYNEQFF. The CDR3 DNA sequence: TGTGCCAGCAGCCAAGATTTGGGCCCCTACAATGAGCAGTTCTTC.

V gene TRBV7-9 combines with J gene TRBJ2-5, with 9 nucleotides matching TRBD1. V shed 4 bases and J 7 bases; nucleotides not matched to a gene: 16. The germline V gene encodes CDR1 SEHNR and CDR2 FQNEAQ (reference sequence). The CDR3 contains 17 residues. In DNA form, the CDR3 reads TGTGCCAGCAGCTCTACCGGGACAGGGCAAATGGGGGTGACCCAGTACTTC. Its protein is CASSSTGTGQMGVTQYF.

This clonotype appeared a few times. The chain uses TRBV7-9 and TRBJ2-1; D might be TRBD1 (5 bases). Germline V gene sequence: CDR1 SEHNR, CDR2 FQNEAQ (reference sequence). V was trimmed by 11 bases and J by 6 bases, leaving 20 bases between them. CDR3 size: 14 residues. The chain's CDR3 is CAGDDRGSINEQFF. CDR3 in DNA: TGTGCCGGCGACGATAGGGGTTCCATCAATGAGCAGTTCTTC.

This clonotype was seen a few times. The chain employs TRBV20-1 and TRBJ1-6; 7 bases align to TRBD1. The ends lost 6 bases at V and 8 bases at J; junction bases unmatched: 4. Germline CDR1 reads DFQATT; CDR2 reads SNEGSKA (reference sequence). The CDR3 is made up of 12 amino acids. The CDR3, as DNA: TGCAGTGCCCACGACAGGGATTCACCCCTCCACTTT. This gives the protein CSAHDRDSPLHF.

This chain links TRBV7-9 with TRBJ2-1; D is possibly TRBD2 (5 bases). V was pared by 1 base and J by 8 bases, with 15 bases between. Germline loops: CDR1 SEHNR, CDR2 FQNEAQ (reference sequence). CDR3 length: 15 amino acids. As DNA, the CDR3 is TGTGCCAGCAGCTTAGTTCGGACTGGGGTCGATGAGCAGTTCTTC. It translates to CASSLVRTGVDEQFF. The full variable domain, completed using reference TRBV7-9 and TRBJ2-1, is DTGVSQNPRHKITKRGQNVTFRCDPISEHNRLYWYRQTLGQGPEFLTYFQNEAQLEKSRLLSDRFSAERPKGSFSTLEIQRTEQGDSAMYLCASSLVRTGVDEQFFGPGTRLTVL.

The chain has TRBV14 and TRBJ1-6; possibly TRBD1 for D (5 bases). The CDR3 is 14 residues long. Per germline, CDR1 SGHDN and CDR2 FVKESK. Deletions cut 5 bases from V and 10 bases from J, with 15 bases between. The CDR3 DNA reads as TGTGCCAGCAGCGAGAAGGTGGGGCGGTCACCCCTCCACTTT. It codes for CASSEKVGRSPLHF.